The T cell receptor beta chain under discussion was sequenced for a study of cytomegalovirus exposure and HLA in healthy donors. General observations from the study: A later analysis found TCR association rates differed by HLA locus, highest for DRB1 and lowest for HLA-C. Most TCR sequences were rare, but some public TCRs occurred in many donors. In a later analysis, a genetic analysis reported fewer productive-TCR N-insertions in an Asian-associated ancestry cluster than the cohort average.

With regard to this clone: Its antigen is not identified.

Vbeta (60) and Jbeta (13) primers were used in the PCR. The repertoire was sequenced with immunoSEQ multiplex PCR; TCRdb's copy has only in-frame clones and lacks some. The repertoire holds 150,000 to 200,000 clones, with around 85% as singletons. Healthy bone marrow donors made up the cohort. The source of this sequence is a human donor in good health. The sequencing sample was made of PBMCs.

CDR3 in DNA: TGTGCCAGCAGTGCCCGACTAGCGGGGGGGCCTACCCAAGAGACCCAGTACTTC. Translating it yields CASSARLAGGPTQETQYF. V usage is TRBV2 and J usage is TRBJ2-5; 14 bases are shared with TRBD2. The V gene's germline CDR1 is SNHLY and CDR2 FYNNEI. CDR3 length: 18 amino acids. The V segment lost 4 bases and the J segment 1 base; nucleotides outside the gene matches: 8.